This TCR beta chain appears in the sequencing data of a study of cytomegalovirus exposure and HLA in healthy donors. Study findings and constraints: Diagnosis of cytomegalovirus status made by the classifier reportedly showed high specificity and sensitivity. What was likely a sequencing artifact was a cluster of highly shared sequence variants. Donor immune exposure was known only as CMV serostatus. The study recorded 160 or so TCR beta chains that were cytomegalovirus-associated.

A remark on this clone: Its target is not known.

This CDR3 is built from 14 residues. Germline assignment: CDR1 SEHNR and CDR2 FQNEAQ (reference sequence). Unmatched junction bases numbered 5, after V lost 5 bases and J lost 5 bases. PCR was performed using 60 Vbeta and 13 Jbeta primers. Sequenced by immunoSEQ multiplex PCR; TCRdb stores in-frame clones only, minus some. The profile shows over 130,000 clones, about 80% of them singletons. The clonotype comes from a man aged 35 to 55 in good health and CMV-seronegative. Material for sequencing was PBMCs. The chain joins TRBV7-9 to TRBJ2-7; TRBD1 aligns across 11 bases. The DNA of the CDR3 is TGTGCCAGCAGCGAGGGACAGGGGGGAGACGAGCAGTACTTC. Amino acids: CASSEGQGGDEQYF.